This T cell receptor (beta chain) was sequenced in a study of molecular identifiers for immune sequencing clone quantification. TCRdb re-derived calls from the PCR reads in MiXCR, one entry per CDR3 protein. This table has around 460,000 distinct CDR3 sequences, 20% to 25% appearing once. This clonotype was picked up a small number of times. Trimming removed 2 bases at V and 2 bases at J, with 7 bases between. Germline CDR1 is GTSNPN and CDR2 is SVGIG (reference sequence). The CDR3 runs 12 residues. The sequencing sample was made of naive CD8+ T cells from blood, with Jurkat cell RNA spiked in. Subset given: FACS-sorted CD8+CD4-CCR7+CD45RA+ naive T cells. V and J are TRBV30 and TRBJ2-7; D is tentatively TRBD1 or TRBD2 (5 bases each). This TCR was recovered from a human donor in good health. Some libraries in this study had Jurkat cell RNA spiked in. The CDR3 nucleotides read TGTGCCTGGAGTATGGGGGCCTACGAGCAGTACTTC. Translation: CAWSMGAYEQYF.